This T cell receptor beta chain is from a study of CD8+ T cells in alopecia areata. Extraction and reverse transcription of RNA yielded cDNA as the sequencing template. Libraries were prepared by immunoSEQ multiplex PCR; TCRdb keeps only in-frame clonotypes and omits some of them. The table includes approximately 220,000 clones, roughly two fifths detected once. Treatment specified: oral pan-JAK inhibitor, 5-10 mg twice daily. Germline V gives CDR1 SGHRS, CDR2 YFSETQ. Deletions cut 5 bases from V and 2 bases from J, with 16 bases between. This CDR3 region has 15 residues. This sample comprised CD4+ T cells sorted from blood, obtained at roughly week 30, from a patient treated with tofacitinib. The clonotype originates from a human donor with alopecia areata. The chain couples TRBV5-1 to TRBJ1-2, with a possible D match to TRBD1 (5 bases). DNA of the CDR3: TGCGCCAGCAGGCCTTACAGTGAGGGGAACTATGGCTACACCTTC. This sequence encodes CASRPYSEGNYGYTF.